This TCR beta chain was sequenced in a study of cytomegalovirus exposure and HLA in healthy donors. The CDR3 consists of 13 residues. J gave up 6 bases and V 10 bases, and 11 bases lay outside the gene matches. Germline CDR1 reads MNHEY; CDR2 reads SVGAGI. Data came from immunoSEQ multiplex PCR; TCRdb stores just in-frame clones and leaves some out. The sample carries some 72,000 clones, about 96% recorded once. The chain uses TRBV6-5 and TRBJ1-1; 7 positions agree with TRBD1. This TCR derives from a man younger than 35 in good health and CMV-seropositive. Sequencing was carried out using PBMCs. The CDR3 protein is CATLTGVGAEAFF. Here the CDR3 DNA reads TGTGCCACACTCACAGGGGTCGGAGCTGAAGCTTTCTTT.